Listed below are T cell receptor beta chains from one sample, sequenced in a study of cytomegalovirus exposure and HLA in healthy donors. Profiled with immunoSEQ multiplex PCR; TCRdb holds only in-frame clones, not every one. The data contain 100,000 to 150,000 clones, 60% to 85% of them singletons. What was sequenced was PBMCs. Receptor source: a man aged 30 to 39 in good health and CMV-seronegative. CDR3s include the opening cysteine and the closing phenylalanine or tryptophan. The D gene is left open where the match is weak. Only some rows state a clone size, as once, few, many or a class for expanded clones.

CASSLGPGGNNSPLHF,TGCGCCAGCAGCTTGGGACCAGGGGGAAATAATTCACCCCTCCACTTT,NA,TRBD1,TRBV5-1,TRBJ1-6
CASSQDSEKLFF,TGTGCCAGCAGCCAAGATAGTGAAAAACTGTTTTTT,NA,NA,TRBV4-2,TRBJ1-4
CASSPDGQSSGNTIYF,TGTGCCAGCTCACCAGATGGGCAGTCCTCTGGAAACACCATATATTTT,NA,NA,TRBV18,TRBJ1-3
CSVRLAMNNEQFF,TGCAGCGTAAGACTAGCTATGAACAATGAGCAGTTCTTC,NA,TRBD2,TRBV29-1,TRBJ2-1
CASSAGRTSNQPQHF,TGTGCCAGCAGTGCCGGGAGGACCAGCAATCAGCCCCAGCATTTT,NA,NA,TRBV6-5,TRBJ1-5
CASSDQGRTLYGYTF,TGTGCCAGCAGCGACCAGGGAAGGACCCTCTATGGCTACACCTTC,once,NA,TRBV5-4,TRBJ1-2
CASSYSEDSVLGYTF,TGTGCCAGCAGTTACTCCGAGGACAGCGTTCTTGGCTACACCTTC,NA,NA,TRBV6-5,TRBJ1-2
CASSQAGQGYEQYF,TGTGCCAGCAGCCAAGCGGGACAGGGTTACGAGCAGTACTTC,NA,TRBD1,TRBV4-2,TRBJ2-7
CAITGTNTGELFF,TGTGCCATCACAGGGACGAACACCGGGGAGCTGTTTTTT,NA,NA,TRBV10-3,TRBJ2-2
CSVGQGYNSPLHF,TGCAGCGTAGGACAGGGCTATAATTCACCCCTCCACTTT,NA,TRBD1,TRBV29-1,TRBJ1-6
CASSTRTSGHNEQFF,TGTGCCAGTAGTACACGGACTAGCGGGCACAATGAGCAGTTCTTC,NA,TRBD2,TRBV19,TRBJ2-1
CASSLPDRGRVMNTEAFF,TGTGCCAGCAGCCTACCCGACAGGGGGCGCGTCATGAACACTGAAGCTTTCTTT,NA,TRBD1,TRBV7-9,TRBJ1-1
CASSFRDRNTGELFF,TGTGCCAGCAGTTTTCGGGACAGGAACACCGGGGAGCTGTTTTTT,NA,TRBD1,TRBV6-5,TRBJ2-2
CASSSTLDRFSYEQYF,TGCGCCAGCAGCTCGACCCTGGACAGATTCTCCTACGAGCAGTACTTC,few,NA,TRBV5-1,TRBJ2-7
CASKASFSGNTIYF,TGTGCCAGCAAAGCAAGTTTTTCTGGAAACACCATATATTTT,NA,NA,TRBV6-5,TRBJ1-3
CASSGRGELNTEAFF,TGTGCCAGCAGCGGGAGGGGAGAGTTGAACACTGAAGCTTTCTTT,once,NA,TRBV7-8,TRBJ1-1
CASSLGQGFYNEQFF,TGTGCCAGCAGCTTAGGACAGGGGTTTTACAATGAGCAGTTCTTC,once,TRBD1,TRBV7-9,TRBJ2-1
CASSLQANSPLHF,TGTGCCAGCAGCTTACAGGCAAATTCACCCCTCCACTTT,NA,NA,TRBV7-9,TRBJ1-6
CASSLGTDSPLHF,TGTGCCAGCAGCCTTGGGACTGATTCACCCCTCCACTTT,NA,NA,TRBV7-3,TRBJ1-6
CAWRRTGYTEAFF,TGTGCCTGGAGAAGGACAGGGTATACTGAAGCTTTCTTT,NA,TRBD1,TRBV30,TRBJ1-1
CASSLRTGSEEQYF,TGTGCCAGCTCACTTCGGACAGGGTCTGAAGAGCAGTACTTC,NA,TRBD1,TRBV18,TRBJ2-7
CASSLGGYGKNIQYF,TGTGCCAGCAGCTTAGGAGGGTATGGCAAAAACATTCAGTACTTC,NA,NA,TRBV11-1,TRBJ2-4
CASSRGGPGNEQFF,TGCGCCAGCTCCCGGGGGGGCCCAGGGAATGAGCAGTTCTTC,NA,TRBD2,TRBV4-3,TRBJ2-1
CASSLGRRGFQLNTGELFF,TGCGCCAGCAGCTTAGGTCGGCGGGGCTTTCAACTGAACACCGGGGAGCTGTTTTTT,NA,NA,TRBV5-1,TRBJ2-2
CASSDGGSEQYF,TGTGCCAGCAGTGATGGAGGAAGCGAGCAGTACTTC,NA,NA,TRBV25-1,TRBJ2-7
CASSFLGGRSSYEQYF,TGTGCCAGCAGCTTCCTCGGGGGTAGGAGCTCCTACGAGCAGTACTTC,NA,NA,TRBV7-2,TRBJ2-7
CASSSSTGGGYEQYF,TGTGCCAGCAGCTCCTCGACAGGGGGAGGCTACGAGCAGTACTTC,NA,TRBD1,TRBV11-3,TRBJ2-7
CASSGLGQGGNQPQHF,TGTGCCAGCAGTGGACTTGGACAGGGCGGCAATCAGCCCCAGCATTTT,NA,TRBD1,TRBV28,TRBJ1-5
CASSEASGYTF,TGTGCCAGCAGTGAAGCGAGTGGCTACACCTTC,NA,NA,TRBV2,TRBJ1-2
CASSLFWTSGDTGELFF,TGTGCCAGCAGTTTATTTTGGACTAGCGGGGATACCGGGGAGCTGTTTTTT,NA,TRBD2,TRBV27,TRBJ2-2
CASSLLAGAGIGREVYEQYF,TGTGCCAGCAGTCTACTCGCAGGGGCAGGTATAGGGCGGGAGGTTTACGAGCAGTACTTC,NA,TRBD2,TRBV28,TRBJ2-7
CASSATGPPQPQHF,TGCGCCAGCAGCGCGACAGGGCCTCCTCAGCCCCAGCATTTT,NA,TRBD1,TRBV5-1,TRBJ1-5
CASRLGQGFHEQYF,TGTGCCAGCAGGTTAGGACAGGGGTTCCACGAGCAGTACTTC,once,TRBD1,TRBV7-9,TRBJ2-7
CASSGGQGNEPQHF,TGTGCCAGCAGCGGAGGACAGGGGAACGAGCCCCAGCATTTT,few,TRBD1,TRBV6-5,TRBJ1-5
CASSIFPSGTGGNSPLHF,TGTGCCAGTAGTATTTTCCCCTCCGGGACAGGAGGGAATTCACCCCTCCACTTT,NA,TRBD1,TRBV19,TRBJ1-6
CASSLATGGLETQYF,TGCGCCAGCAGCTTGGCCACAGGGGGCCTGGAGACCCAGTACTTC,NA,TRBD1,TRBV5-1,TRBJ2-5
CASGDGGGLYEQYF,TGTGCCAGCGGAGACGGGGGGGGACTCTACGAGCAGTACTTC,NA,TRBD2,TRBV2,TRBJ2-7
CASRLAGGTGEQYF,TGTGCCAGCAGGCTAGCGGGGGGAACCGGCGAGCAGTACTTC,NA,TRBD2,TRBV28,TRBJ2-7
CASSHRGTEAFF,TGTGCCAGCAGCCATCGGGGGACTGAAGCTTTCTTT,once,NA,TRBV5-4,TRBJ1-1
CASSSGQPNSPLHF,TGTGCCAGCAGCTCCGGACAGCCTAATTCACCCCTCCACTTT,NA,NA,TRBV5-6,TRBJ1-6
CASSLRTVKNTEAFF,TGTGCCAGCAGTTTACGGACAGTCAAAAACACTGAAGCTTTCTTT,NA,NA,TRBV28,TRBJ1-1
CASRIQGYQAGELFF,TGTGCCAGCAGGATACAGGGGTACCAGGCCGGGGAGCTGTTTTTT,NA,TRBD1,TRBV6-5,TRBJ2-2
CASSYRGLSYNEQFF,TGTGCCAGCAGCTACAGGGGCCTCTCCTACAATGAGCAGTTCTTC,NA,TRBD1,TRBV6-5,TRBJ2-1
CASSLGGIGYTGELFF,TGTGCCAGCAGCCTCGGGGGGATTGGGTACACCGGGGAGCTGTTTTTT,NA,TRBD2,TRBV9,TRBJ2-2